This T cell receptor beta chain was obtained from a study of OX40 agonist ivuxolimab in advanced cancers. Profiling relied on immunoSEQ multiplex PCR, and the TCRdb table lists in-frame clones only, not all of them. In the table there are 10,000 to 13,000 clones, just under 75% of which are singletons. The source material was CD4+ or CD8+ T cells sorted from blood, sampled in a trial of the OX40 agonist ivuxolimab. The TCR originated in an adult with an advanced solid tumor such as melanoma, head and neck, liver or kidney cancer.

CDR3 loop: CASSLIGTANSYNSPLHF. The CDR3 DNA sequence: TGTGCCAGCAGTCTAATCGGGACAGCGAACTCCTATAATTCACCCCTCCACTTT. V usage is TRBV27 and J usage is TRBJ1-6, with TRBD1 matching over 7 bases. CDR3 length equals 18 residues. V shed 5 bases, J shed 0 bases, and the junction held 10 bases outside the gene matches. Germline CDR1 is MNHEY and CDR2 is SMNVEV (reference sequence).